The next 14 T cell receptor beta chains were all read from a single sample in a study of technical replicates of blood from several donors. Sequencing used immunoSEQ multiplex PCR; TCRdb keeps in-frame clones, though not all of them. The data contain more than 90,000 clones, 95% of them singletons. The material sequenced was T cells isolated from PBMCs. The receptor source for this set is a human donor in good health.

This chain joins TRBV5-1 and TRBJ1-1; 7 bases map to TRBD1. Per the germline V gene, CDR1 is SGHRS and CDR2 is YFSETQ. CDR3 size: 15 residues. V gave up 4 bases and J gave up 1 base; unmatched junction bases: 7. The CDR3 sequence is CASSGAGTENTEAFF. DNA of the CDR3: TGCGCCAGCAGCGGGGCCGGGACAGAGAACACTGAAGCTTTCTTT.

The chain couples TRBV11-2 to TRBJ2-7; D uncertain. V lost 4 bases to trimming and J lost 4 bases, with 17 bases between them. The CDR3 runs to 15 residues. Germline V lookup: CDR1 SGHAT, CDR2 FQNNGV. The CDR3 is CASSSEERFFYEQYF. The CDR3 DNA reads TGTGCCAGCAGCTCCGAGGAGAGGTTCTTTTACGAGCAGTACTTC.

V usage is TRBV4-1 and J usage is TRBJ2-1; D is undetermined. Germline CDR1 is MGHRA and CDR2 is YSYEKL. CDR3 length equals 17 residues. V was cut by 0 bases and J by 0 bases, with 12 bases left in between. The CDR3 DNA reads as TGCGCCAGCAGCCAAGATGTGGCTCCTAGCTCCTACAATGAGCAGTTCTTC. Protein: CASSQDVAPSSYNEQFF.

This clone was found once. The rearrangement joins TRBV4-2 to TRBJ2-3; 8 bases are shared with TRBD2. The CDR3 extends over 18 amino acids. Trimming at V came to 0 bases and at J to 3 bases, leaving 11 bases not matched to a gene. Germline CDR1 reads LGHNA; CDR2 reads YNFKEQ. The DNA for the CDR3 is TGTGCCAGCAGCCAAGAAATCAGAATAGCGGGATATACAGATACGCAGTATTTT. Amino acid sequence: CASSQEIRIAGYTDTQYF.

This clone was counted between two and nine times. This chain joins TRBV11-2 and TRBJ2-7; 9 bases agree with TRBD1. The CDR3 is 19 residues long. The germline gives CDR1 SGHAT, CDR2 FQNNGV. V lost 5 bases, J lost 2 bases, and 19 bases stayed unmatched. CDR3: CASSPGDRVREINTYEQYF. The CDR3 DNA reads TGTGCCAGCAGCCCGGGGGACAGGGTAAGAGAAATCAATACCTACGAGCAGTACTTC. Full variable domain (rest looked up from reference TRBV11-2 and TRBJ2-7): EAGVAQSPRYKIIEKRQSVAFWCNPISGHATLYWYQQILGQGPKLLIQFQNNGVVDDSQLPKDRFSAERLKGVDSTLKIQPAKLEDSAVYLCASSPGDRVREINTYEQYFGPGTRLTVT.

J is TRBJ1-1 and V is TRBV2; 8 bases fit TRBD1. With V trimmed by 2 bases and J by 7 bases, 3 bases remained unmatched. The CDR3 sequence is 13 residues long. Germline V CDR1 and CDR2: SNHLY, FYNNEI. The CDR3 reads CASSESGTGEAFF. CDR3 in DNA: TGTGCCAGCAGTGAATCCGGGACAGGTGAAGCTTTCTTT.

V and J are TRBV6-1 and TRBJ1-5; D call uncertain. There are 15 residues in the CDR3. Germline V gives CDR1 MNHNS, CDR2 SASEGT. The V and J ends lost 6 bases and 0 bases respectively, with 12 bases between them. For the CDR3, the DNA is TGTGCCAGCAGGAGGGAAGGATATAGCAATCAGCCCCAGCATTTT. Translation gives CASRREGYSNQPQHF.

This chain joins TRBV14 and TRBJ2-3, with D perhaps TRBD2 (5 bases). Trimming removed 0 bases at V and 2 bases at J, with 15 bases between. The CDR3 has 17 amino acids. Germline V gene data show CDR1 as SGHDN and CDR2 as FVKESK. CDR3 sequence reads: CASSQERVPNPTDTQYF. The CDR3 nucleotides read TGTGCCAGCAGCCAAGAGAGGGTGCCGAACCCCACAGATACGCAGTATTTT.

The chain is built from TRBV4-1 and TRBJ2-7, with TRBD2 as a possible D gene (6 bases). V was cut by 6 bases and J by 3 bases, with 18 bases left in between. This CDR3 contains 15 residues. Looked up from germline, CDR1 is MGHRA and CDR2 is YSYEKL. CDR3 sequence reads: CASSPGGSLLYEQYF. The CDR3 DNA reads TGCGCCAGCAGTCCTGGAGGGTCCCTCCTCTACGAGCAGTACTTC.

This clone showed up just once. V and J are TRBV14 and TRBJ1-4; the D is unclear. Deletions cut 2 bases from V and 14 bases from J, with 15 bases between. The germline V gene has CDR1 SGHDN and CDR2 FVKESK. The CDR3 spans 13 residues. CDR3 in DNA: TGTGCCAGCAGCCAAAAGTCTTTAAGCCATCTGTTTTTT. This translates into CASSQKSLSHLFF.

This clone was seen once. The chain employs TRBV29-1 and TRBJ1-1, with D perhaps matching TRBD1 (6 bases). In germline, CDR1 is SQVTM, CDR2 ANQGSEA. The CDR3 runs to 14 residues. V dropped 4 bases and J dropped 5 bases, with 17 bases sitting between them. The CDR3 coding sequence is TGCAGCGTTGTAGTACGGGGGGGGCAAACTGAAGCTTTCTTT. Residues: CSVVVRGGQTEAFF.

CDR3 DNA: TGTGCCAGCTCACCAGGACAGGTCCCCCTCTACGAGCAGTACTTC. Translated, it gives CASSPGQVPLYEQYF. The rearrangement uses TRBV18 and TRBJ2-7, with TRBD1 matching over 7 bases. The CDR3 is 15 amino acids. V lost 2 bases and J lost 3; bases outside the gene matches: 7. CDR1 is KGHSH, CDR2 LQKENI, per germline.

The chain employs TRBV6-1 and TRBJ1-1; weak D call: TRBD1 (5 bases). Trimming removed 8 bases from V and 3 bases from J, with 10 bases in between. Germline CDR1 is MNHNS and CDR2 is SASEGT. This CDR3 is built from 12 residues. The CDR3 reads CASPRGDTEAFF. The CDR3 nucleotides read TGTGCCAGCCCTCGGGGGGACACTGAAGCTTTCTTT.

The chain combines TRBV10-1 with TRBJ2-7, with D hard to call. From germline, CDR1 is WNHNN and CDR2 SYGVQD (reference sequence). Trimming removed 6 bases at V and 3 bases at J, with 6 bases between. The CDR3 runs 11 residues. CDR3 sequence reads: CASSYGYEQYF. DNA for the CDR3: TGCGCCAGCAGCTACGGCTACGAGCAGTACTTC.